The text below deals with one T cell receptor (beta chain). This sample was taken from a study of blood T cell repertoires in COVID-19. Two negative PCRs, clearance, or symptom resolution were required of recovered Cohort 3 donors. Looked up from germline, CDR1 is DFQATT and CDR2 is SNEGSKA (reference sequence). The CDR3 covers 11 residues. V lost 8 bases to trimming and J lost 4 bases; unmatched junction nucleotides: 4. Measured with immunoSEQ multiplex PCR; TCRdb has only the in-frame clones, and not every one. The sample carries about 460,000 clones, around 85% recorded once. The material sequenced was PBMCs or T cells enriched from blood (not recorded which). The rearrangement joins TRBV20-1 to TRBJ1-2; TRBD1 matches at 7 bases. The origin of this receptor is a woman in her sixties who had recovered from COVID-19. CDR3 nucleotide sequence: TGCAGTTCGACAGGGCCCTATGGCTACACCTTC. It yields the protein CSSTGPYGYTF.